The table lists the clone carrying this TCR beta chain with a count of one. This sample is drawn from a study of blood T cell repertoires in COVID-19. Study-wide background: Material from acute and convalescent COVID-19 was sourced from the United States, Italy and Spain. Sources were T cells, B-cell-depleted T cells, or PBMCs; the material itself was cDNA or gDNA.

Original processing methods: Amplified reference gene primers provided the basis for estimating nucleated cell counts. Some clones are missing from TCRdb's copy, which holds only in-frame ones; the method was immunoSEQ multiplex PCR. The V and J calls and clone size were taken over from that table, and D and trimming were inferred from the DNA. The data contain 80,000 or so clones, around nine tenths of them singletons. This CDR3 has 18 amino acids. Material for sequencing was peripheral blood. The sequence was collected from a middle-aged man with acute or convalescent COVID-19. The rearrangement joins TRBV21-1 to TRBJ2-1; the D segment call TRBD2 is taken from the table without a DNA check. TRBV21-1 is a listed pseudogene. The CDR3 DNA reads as TGTGCCAGCAGCAAGGGACTAGCGGGAGGGCTATTCTACAATGAGCAGTTCTTC. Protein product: CASSKGLAGGLFYNEQFF.